These 27 T cell receptor beta chains share one sample of origin, sequenced in a study of blood T cell repertoires in COVID-19. Profiling relied on immunoSEQ multiplex PCR, and the TCRdb table lists in-frame clones only, not all of them. Among 310,000 or so clones listed, roughly 89% were seen once. Sequenced material: PBMCs or T cells enriched from blood (not recorded which). Source of these receptors: a woman in her late teens or twenties who had recovered from COVID-19.

The chain has TRBV3-1 (or the pseudogene TRBV3-2) and TRBJ2-7; D is perhaps TRBD1 (6 bases). Deletions cut 3 bases from V and 3 bases from J, with 18 bases between. Looked up from germline, CDR1 is LGHDT and CDR2 is YNNKEL (reference sequence). The CDR3 is 16 residues long. CDR3 sequence (DNA): TGTGCCAGCAGCCAGACCAGAGGGGGTGGTTTCTACGAGCAGTACTTC. Protein: CASSQTRGGGFYEQYF.

The rearrangement links TRBV11-2 to TRBJ2-7, with 10 bases lining up with TRBD1. The germline V gene encodes CDR1 SGHAT and CDR2 FQNNGV. Trimming at V came to 4 bases and at J to 5 bases, leaving 5 bases not matched to a gene. The CDR3 has 14 residues. The CDR3 DNA sequence: TGTGCCAGCAGCTACACCGGGACAGGGGACGAGCAGTACTTC. This sequence encodes CASSYTGTGDEQYF.

The V gene is TRBV10-3, the J gene TRBJ1-2, with 7 bases matching TRBD1. Losses at the gene ends were 10 bases for V and 5 bases for J; bases not matched to a gene: 13. CDR3 length: 14 amino acids. Germline CDR1 reads ENHRY; CDR2 reads SYGVKD. In DNA form, the CDR3 reads TGTGCCACCACCGGGACAGCAGACTTGTATGGCTACACCTTC. It translates to CATTGTADLYGYTF.

The CDR3 sequence is CASSIEGQGVAGELFF. The CDR3 bases are TGTGCCAGTAGTATAGAGGGACAGGGGGTCGCCGGGGAGCTGTTTTTT. The genes are TRBV19 and TRBJ2-2; TRBD1 matches 11 bases. CDR1 and CDR2 (germline): LNHDA, SQIVND (reference sequence). CDR3 length: 16 residues. V lost 0 bases and J lost 6; bases outside the gene matches: 3.

This clone was observed a handful of times. The chain joins TRBV12-3 or TRBV12-4 to TRBJ1-6, with D uncertain. There are 13 residues in the CDR3. Trimming took off 3 bases at V and 10 bases at J, with 10 bases between the two ends. CDR3 nucleotide sequence: TGTGCCAGCAGTTTTCCGGGTTTCTCACCCCTCCACTTT. Its translation is CASSFPGFSPLHF.

This clone was seen a single time. The chain links TRBV28 to TRBJ2-1, with 8 bases aligning to TRBD1. The V and J ends lost 6 bases and 0 bases, in that order; junction bases with no gene match: 4. The V gene's germline CDR1 is MDHEN and CDR2 SYDVKM. This CDR3 is built from 15 residues. For the CDR3, the DNA is TGTGCCAGCAGACGCAGGGGGCCCTCCTACAATGAGCAGTTCTTC. It codes for CASRRRGPSYNEQFF.

The chain combines TRBV7-3 with TRBJ2-2; 13 bases match TRBD2. There are 16 residues in the CDR3. Trimming cost V 5 bases and J 9 bases; bases outside gene matches: 9. From germline, CDR1 is SGHTA and CDR2 FQGTGA. CDR3 nucleotides: TGTGCCAGCAGCCTCCGACTAGCGGGAGGAGTTAGGGAGCTGTTTTTT. This sequence encodes CASSLRLAGGVRELFF.

The chain couples TRBV5-1 to TRBJ2-5; unclear D gene. CDR3 size: 14 residues. V was shortened by 0 bases and J by 1 base, with 7 bases between the two germline ends. The germline V gene has CDR1 SGHRS and CDR2 YFSETQ. CDR3: CASSLGGFQETQYF. The CDR3 DNA sequence: TGCGCCAGCAGCTTGGGAGGCTTCCAAGAGACCCAGTACTTC.

This chain joins TRBV5-5 and TRBJ2-1; 9 bases fit TRBD1. Germline V gene data show CDR1 as SGHKS and CDR2 as YYEKEE (reference sequence). CDR3 size: 19 residues. The junction had 10 bases not matched to a gene; V was cut back by 0 bases and J by 0 bases. The CDR3 sequence is CASSLGRDRAFYSYNEQFF. In DNA, the CDR3 is TGTGCCAGCAGCTTGGGCCGGGACAGGGCCTTCTACTCCTACAATGAGCAGTTCTTC.

The chain uses TRBV6-5 and TRBJ1-2; maybe TRBD1 (5 bases). V lost 10 bases, J lost 8 bases, and 17 bases lay in between. In germline, CDR1 is MNHEY, CDR2 SVGAGI. The CDR3 is made up of 12 amino acids. CDR3 region: CATQGPAPGYTF. Here the CDR3 DNA reads TGTGCCACTCAGGGTCCCGCTCCGGGCTACACCTTC.

The rearrangement joins TRBV28 to TRBJ2-3; 10 bases agree with TRBD2. The length of the CDR3 is 15 residues. Germline V gene data show CDR1 as MDHEN and CDR2 as SYDVKM. The J segment lost 6 bases and the V segment lost 5 bases, leaving 8 bases of the junction unmatched. DNA for the CDR3: TGTGCCAGCAGTAGTTCGGCTAGCGGGAGCGATACGCAGTATTTT. Its protein is CASSSSASGSDTQYF.

This sequence joins TRBV6-5 and TRBJ1-1; no clear D gene. CDR1 and CDR2 (germline): MNHEY, SVGAGI. V lost 7 bases and J 11 bases, leaving 20 bases between the germline ends. The CDR3 has 13 amino acids. CDR3 amino acids: CASTRSGNQRAFF. The CDR3 nucleotides read TGTGCCAGCACCCGTAGTGGCAACCAGAGGGCTTTCTTT.

The chain recombines TRBV3-1 (or the pseudogene TRBV3-2) with TRBJ2-1; D is ambiguous. The CDR3 length is 11 residues. V was clipped by 0 bases and J by 8 bases, with 2 bases between them. The germline V gene has CDR1 LGHDT and CDR2 YNNKEL (reference sequence). The CDR3 DNA reads as TGTGCCAGCAGCCAAGACTATGAGCAGTTCTTC. As protein: CASSQDYEQFF.

The J gene is TRBJ2-1, the V gene TRBV7-9; a weak D match, TRBD1 (6 bases). V lost 5 bases to trimming and J lost 8 bases, with 25 bases between them. Germline loops: CDR1 SEHNR, CDR2 FQNEAQ (reference sequence). The CDR3 is 17 amino acids. CDR3 sequence: CASSAPRGSRLWDEQFF. CDR3 DNA sequence: TGTGCCAGCAGCGCCCCTAGGGGGTCCCGCCTTTGGGATGAGCAGTTCTTC.

The genes are TRBV3-1 (or the pseudogene TRBV3-2) and TRBJ1-2; 7 bases map to TRBD1. Germline CDR1 and CDR2: LGHDT and YNNKEL (reference sequence). After removal of 4 bases from V and 5 bases from J, the junction contained 16 bases not matched to a gene. The CDR3 covers 17 residues. CDR3 DNA sequence: TGTGCCAGCAGCCGCGCCCGAACAGGGGCCTTGAGGTATGGCTACACCTTC. This translates into CASSRARTGALRYGYTF.

The rearrangement uses TRBV6-5 and TRBJ2-1; D may be TRBD1 (5 bases). CDR3 length: 11 amino acids. Germline values: CDR1 MNHEY, CDR2 SVGAGI. V lost 6 bases and J 10 bases, leaving 10 bases between the germline ends. The CDR3 sequence is CASSRAGEQFF. The CDR3 nucleotides are TGTGCCAGCAGCCGAGCAGGGGAGCAGTTCTTC.

The chain carries TRBV24-1 and TRBJ2-3; TRBD1 aligns across 9 bases. Looked up from germline, CDR1 is KGHDR and CDR2 is SFDVKD. The CDR3 loop spans 15 amino acids. V lost 7 bases to trimming and J lost 4 bases; unmatched junction nucleotides: 8. The chain's CDR3 is CATSEPGQGSDTQYF. The CDR3 DNA reads TGTGCCACCAGCGAGCCGGGACAGGGTTCAGATACGCAGTATTTT.

This rearrangement joins TRBV7-2 to TRBJ2-3; 7 positions agree with TRBD2. The junction had 14 bases not matched to a gene; V was cut back by 6 bases and J by 5 bases. Germline values: CDR1 SGHTA, CDR2 FQGNSA. CDR3 length: 16 amino acids. The CDR3 DNA follows: TGTGCCAGCAGTCCAATTTCTGGGGGGGGACGAGATACGCAGTATTTT. Translation: CASSPISGGGRDTQYF.

The chain recombines TRBV4-1 with TRBJ1-1; D call uncertain. This CDR3 region has 15 residues. Trimming left V 0 bases short and J 1 base short, with 9 bases between. Germline CDR1 is MGHRA and CDR2 is YSYEKL. The chain's CDR3 is CASSQDRAGNTEAFF. In nucleotides, the CDR3 is TGCGCCAGCAGCCAAGATCGAGCGGGGAACACTGAAGCTTTCTTT.

The rearrangement joins TRBV2 to TRBJ2-2; maybe TRBD1 (5 bases). This CDR3 has 15 residues. The V end was cut by 3 bases, the J end by 2 bases, with 10 bases between. Germline V gene data show CDR1 as SNHLY and CDR2 as FYNNEI. CDR3 amino acids: CASSDYRINTGELFF. CDR3 DNA sequence: TGTGCCAGCAGTGACTACAGGATAAACACCGGGGAGCTGTTTTTT.

The chain carries TRBV4-2 and TRBJ1-4, with a possible D match to TRBD1 (5 bases). The CDR3 is made up of 14 amino acids. V was cut by 4 bases and J by 2 bases, with 8 bases left in between. Germline loops: CDR1 LGHNA, CDR2 YNFKEQ. The CDR3 DNA is TGTGCCAGCAGCCTCCAGGGCACTAATGAAAAACTGTTTTTT. Translation: CASSLQGTNEKLFF.

The V gene is TRBV20-1, the J gene TRBJ2-1; TRBD2 aligns across 7 bases. With V trimmed by 3 bases and J by 0 bases, 2 bases remained unmatched. Germline values: CDR1 DFQATT, CDR2 SNEGSKA (reference sequence). The CDR3 is 14 residues long. The CDR3 sequence: CSASGDYSYNEQFF. CDR3 nucleotide sequence: TGCAGTGCTAGTGGGGACTACTCCTACAATGAGCAGTTCTTC.

This clone was seen a single time. The sample carries other DNA sequences with the same CDR3. CDR3 DNA: TGTGCCAGCGCGACTAACTATGGCTACACCTTC. Protein product: CASATNYGYTF. The genes are TRBV28 and TRBJ1-2, with D unresolved. The germline gives CDR1 MDHEN, CDR2 SYDVKM. The CDR3 has 11 amino acids. V shed 8 bases and J shed 0 bases, with 4 bases lying between them.

The chain uses TRBV6-6 and TRBJ1-2; no clear D gene. V was cut by 0 bases and J by 4 bases, with 12 bases left in between. The CDR3 contains 15 residues. Germline-derived CDR1 and CDR2 are MNHNY and SVGAGI (reference sequence). DNA of the CDR3: TGTGCCAGCAGTTACTCGATGGCCGCTTTCTATGGCTACACCTTC. Its translation: CASSYSMAAFYGYTF.

This clone came up once. V is TRBV10-3 and J is TRBJ2-1; possible D gene TRBD2, 7 bases. Trimming removed 10 bases at V and 2 bases at J, with 21 bases between. CDR1 and CDR2 (germline): ENHRY, SYGVKD. The CDR3 loop spans 16 amino acids. This CDR3 is CATRGGAGGTYNEQFF. For the CDR3, the DNA is TGTGCCACCCGAGGGGGGGCCGGAGGAACCTACAATGAGCAGTTCTTC.

The sample holds one count of this clone. The chain has TRBV7-9 and TRBJ1-2; 11 bases are shared with TRBD1. Germline V gives CDR1 SEHNR, CDR2 FQNEAQ (reference sequence). The length of the CDR3 is 15 residues. Trimming took 5 bases from V and 7 from J; bases not matched to a gene: 9. CDR3 sequence reads: CASSVSGQGAVGYTF. In DNA form, the CDR3 reads TGTGCCAGCAGCGTAAGTGGACAGGGGGCTGTTGGCTACACCTTC.

J is TRBJ2-1 and V is TRBV28; D uncertain. The germline V gene encodes CDR1 MDHEN and CDR2 SYDVKM. The ends were cut back, 6 bases at V and 9 bases at J, with 9 bases in the middle. The CDR3 has 11 amino acids. The CDR3 loop is CASRLRSEQFF. In DNA form, the CDR3 reads TGTGCCAGCAGGTTGCGAAGTGAGCAGTTCTTC.